A single sample is the source of the 6 T cell receptor beta chains below, sequenced in a study of T cells after yellow fever vaccination. A single record per CDR3 protein comes from TCRdb applying MiXCR to the 5' RACE reads. The sample yields about 160,000 distinct CDR3 sequences, under 7.5% seen once. The sequencing here drew on CD4+ T cells sorted from PBMCs, taken less than 6 days after the first yellow fever vaccination. All receptors come from a man aged 18 to 30 who received the YFV17D yellow fever vaccine.

This clonotype appeared many times. This chain links TRBV7-2 with TRBJ2-2; 11 nucleotides agree with TRBD2. The J segment lost 10 bases and the V segment lost 1 base, leaving 8 bases of the junction unmatched. The CDR3 is made up of 16 amino acids. From germline, CDR1 is SGHTA and CDR2 FQGNSA. CDR3 residues: CASSLVRLAGIVELFF. In nucleotides, the CDR3 is TGTGCCAGCAGCTTAGTACGACTAGCGGGGATTGTGGAGCTGTTTTTT.

This clonotype was counted at least ten times. The chain links TRBV28 to TRBJ2-7; the match to TRBD2 covers 13 bases. CDR1 is MDHEN and CDR2 is SYDVKM in the germline V gene. This CDR3 region has 18 residues. V dropped 7 bases and J dropped 3; count of bases not matched to a gene: 15. DNA of the CDR3: TGTGCCAGCACGGCTCGTGGGACTAGCGGGAAAATATACTACGAGCAGTACGTC. This gives the protein CASTARGTSGKIYYEQYV.

This clonotype was observed at least ten times. This chain connects TRBV9 to TRBJ2-1; D ambiguous. V lost 0 bases and J 0 bases, leaving 7 bases between the germline ends. The length of the CDR3 is 15 residues. Per germline, CDR1 SGDLS and CDR2 YYNGEE. The DNA of the CDR3 is TGTGCCAGCAGCGTAGTGGGAAGCTCCTACAATGAGCAGTTCTTC. Its protein product is CASSVVGSSYNEQFF.

This clonotype was seen more than once but under ten times. V is TRBV3-1 and J is TRBJ1-2; unclear D gene. Trimming left V 3 bases short and J 4 bases short, with 6 bases between. The CDR3 length is 12 residues. CDR1 LGHDT and CDR2 YNNKEL come from the germline V gene (reference sequence). The chain's CDR3 is CASSHRRYGYTF. CDR3 in DNA: TGTGCCAGCAGCCACCGACGCTATGGCTACACCTTC. The variable domain in full, completed from reference TRBV3-1 and TRBJ1-2, reads DTAVSQTPKYLVTQMGNDKSIKCEQNLGHDTMYWYKQDSKKFLKIMFSYNNKELIINETVPNRFSPKSPDKAHLNLHINSLELGDSAVYFCASSHRRYGYTFGSGTRLTVV.

At least ten counts were recorded for this clonotype. This sequence joins TRBV28 and TRBJ2-5; D tentatively fits TRBD1 or TRBD2 (6 bases each). Looked up from germline, CDR1 is MDHEN and CDR2 is SYDVKM. The CDR3 is made up of 13 amino acids. V lost 6 bases and J 5 bases, leaving 13 bases between the germline ends. The CDR3 nucleotides read TGTGCCAGCAGAAGGGGGGCGGCGGAGACCCAGTACTTC. Amino acids: CASRRGAAETQYF.

This clonotype was seen at least ten times. The rearrangement uses TRBV4-2 and TRBJ2-5; 7 nucleotides align to TRBD2. CDR1 is LGHNA and CDR2 is YNFKEQ in the germline V gene. This CDR3 region has 17 residues. Trimming took 0 bases from V and 4 from J; bases not matched to a gene: 11. The CDR3 nucleotides read TGTGCCAGCAGCCAAGATCATAAGGGGAGGGGAGGAGAGACCCAGTACTTC. It encodes CASSQDHKGRGGETQYF.